These 20 T cell receptor beta chains came from one sample sequenced in a study of metastatic and nonmetastatic thyroid tumors. Thyroid surgery took place with no prior treatment in any patient. TCRdb re-clonotyped the PCR reads via MiXCR. Here the sample spans 7,500 to 9,500 clones, 35% to 45% being singletons. Sequencing used tumor tissue. The receptors come from a female donor with papillary thyroid cancer or a benign thyroid nodule (not recorded which). Some clones in this sample may be carry-over from other donors' samples.

The chain carries TRBV7-8 and TRBJ1-5; TRBD1 is a possible D gene (6 bases). V shed 1 base and J shed 5 bases, with 15 bases lying between them. Germline V lookup: CDR1 SGHVS, CDR2 FQNEAQ. This CDR3 comprises 16 residues. CDR3 amino acids: CASSLEQNRAHQPQHF. The CDR3 region has the DNA TGTGCCAGCAGCTTAGAACAGAACAGGGCTCATCAGCCCCAGCATTTT.

This clone appeared a few times. This chain connects TRBV7-3 to TRBJ2-5; no definite D call. CDR3 length equals 13 residues. Trimming took off 5 bases at V and 3 bases at J, with 10 bases between the two ends. Germline-derived CDR1 and CDR2 are SGHTA and FQGTGA. In nucleotides, the CDR3 is TGTGCCAGCAGCCTTACCTACGAAGAGACCCAGTACTTC. Translated, it gives CASSLTYEETQYF.

This clone showed up just a few times. The gene calls are TRBV12-3 or TRBV12-4 and TRBJ2-2; TRBD1 might be the D (5 bases). The CDR3 sequence is 13 residues long. The germline V and J ends were trimmed by 5 bases and 7 bases, with 11 bases remaining between them. The CDR3 sequence is CASSLTASGELFF. CDR3 in DNA: TGTGCCAGCAGTCTGACAGCAAGCGGGGAGCTGTTTTTT.

The rearrangement links TRBV7-9 to TRBJ2-2, with D perhaps TRBD2 (7 bases). This CDR3 contains 15 residues. Looked up from germline, CDR1 is SEHNR and CDR2 is FQNEAQ (reference sequence). The ends were cut back, 1 base at V and 7 bases at J, with 13 bases in the middle. CDR3 bases: TGTGCCAGCAGCTTAGAAGGCGGGGGCCACGGGGAGCTGTTTTTT. This codes for CASSLEGGGHGELFF.

The chain couples TRBV18 to TRBJ2-3, with 7 bases that match TRBD2. CDR1 is KGHSH and CDR2 is LQKENI in the germline V gene. V trimming: 1 base; J trimming: 4 bases; junction bases outside the gene matches: 5. The CDR3 contains 15 residues. The CDR3 region is CASSPRAGDPDTQYF. As DNA, the CDR3 is TGTGCCAGCTCACCACGGGCGGGAGATCCAGATACGCAGTATTTT.

This clone was picked up many times. This chain joins TRBV15 and TRBJ2-5; no firm D call. V lost 0 bases, J lost 5 bases, and 7 bases lay in between. The CDR3 is made up of 13 amino acids. Germline V gives CDR1 LNHNV, CDR2 YYDKDF (reference sequence). The CDR3 loop is CATSRDRRETQYF. CDR3 nucleotides: TGTGCCACCAGCAGAGATCGACGGGAGACCCAGTACTTC.

The chain recombines TRBV7-8 with TRBJ2-2; a weak D match, TRBD1 (6 bases). The ends were cut back, 6 bases at V and 2 bases at J, with 19 bases in the middle. The CDR3 runs to 17 residues. The germline V gene encodes CDR1 SGHVS and CDR2 FQNEAQ. The CDR3: CASRFETGTPNTGELFF. CDR3 nucleotides: TGTGCCAGCAGATTCGAGACCGGGACACCTAACACCGGGGAGCTGTTTTTT. Full variable domain (remainder filled in from reference TRBV7-8 and TRBJ2-2): GAGVSQSPRYKVAKRGQDVALRCDPISGHVSLFWYQQALGQGPEFLTYFQNEAQLDKSGLPSDRFFAERPEGSVSTLKIQRTQQEDSAVYLCASRFETGTPNTGELFFGEGSRLTVL.

This chain uses TRBV6-1 with TRBJ2-2; 7 bases match TRBD1. In germline, CDR1 is MNHNS, CDR2 SASEGT. The CDR3 is made up of 16 amino acids. The trim removed 8 bases at V and 1 base at J, leaving 10 bases unmatched. The CDR3 DNA sequence: TGTGCCAGCCGCGAACCCGGGACAGAGAACACCGGGGAGCTGTTTTTT. As protein: CASREPGTENTGELFF.

This clone was observed a few times. The chain couples TRBV5-1 to TRBJ2-6, with D possibly being TRBD1 (6 bases). The CDR3 runs to 19 residues. V lost 1 base, J lost 2 bases, and 19 bases lay in between. The germline CDR1 and CDR2 sequences are SGHRS and YFSETQ. The CDR3 loop is CASSLQYRDLRPGANVLTF. DNA for the CDR3: TGCGCCAGCAGCTTGCAGTACAGGGACCTCCGCCCTGGGGCCAACGTCCTGACTTTC.

By share, this clone counts as medium-sized. The chain uses TRBV6-2 or TRBV6-3 and TRBJ1-2, with D possibly TRBD1 on 5 matching bases. V gave up 4 bases and J gave up 8 bases, with 20 bases separating them. The CDR3 runs 15 residues. CDR1 is MNHEY, CDR2 SVGEGT, per germline. The chain's CDR3 is CASSSPLVQGRGYTF. CDR3 nucleotide sequence: TGTGCCAGCAGTTCACCCTTGGTCCAGGGACGGGGCTACACCTTC.

By proportion, this clone is medium-sized. The CDR3 is CASSAAYNSPLHF. The CDR3 DNA reads TGCGCCAGCTCGGCAGCCTATAATTCACCCCTCCACTTT. The chain has TRBV10-1 and TRBJ1-6; D call uncertain. The ends were cut back, 8 bases at V and 2 bases at J, with 7 bases in the middle. The V gene's germline CDR1 is WNHNN and CDR2 SYGVQD (reference sequence). The CDR3 consists of 13 residues.

This clone was detected a few times. V is TRBV12-3 or TRBV12-4 and J is TRBJ2-3, with a weak D call TRBD1 (6 bases). The germline V and J ends were trimmed by 6 bases and 6 bases, with 16 bases remaining between them. The CDR3 totals 14 residues. CDR3 coding DNA: TGTGCCAGCAGCCTTACAGGGTCTGGGGATACGCAGTATTTT. It specifies CASSLTGSGDTQYF.

This chain links TRBV27 with TRBJ2-7, with 10 bases lining up with TRBD1. Germline V CDR1 and CDR2: MNHEY, SMNVEV (reference sequence). This CDR3 is 13 amino acids long. Trimming removed 4 bases from V and 3 bases from J; junction bases left unmatched: 0. CDR3 in DNA: TGTGCCAGCAGTTGGGACAGGGGCTACGAGCAGTACTTC. This translates into CASSWDRGYEQYF.

V gene TRBV6-4 combines with J gene TRBJ2-7; unclear D gene. CDR1 is MRHNA and CDR2 is SNTAGT in the germline V gene. The germline V and J ends were trimmed by 3 bases and 4 bases, with 7 bases remaining between them. This CDR3 spans 12 amino acids. CDR3 DNA sequence: TGTGCCAGCAGTGAATCGAAGTACGAGCAGTACTTC. Translated, it gives CASSESKYEQYF.

The rearrangement joins TRBV2 to TRBJ2-1; 12 nucleotides match TRBD2. Per the germline V gene, CDR1 is SNHLY and CDR2 is FYNNEI. V lost 6 bases to trimming and J lost 5 bases; unmatched junction nucleotides: 8. The CDR3 loop spans 16 amino acids. CDR3 region: CASRGGLAGFNNEQFF. CDR3 in DNA: TGTGCCAGCAGGGGTGGACTAGCGGGATTTAACAATGAGCAGTTCTTC.

This clone is judged medium-sized. The V and J genes are TRBV4-1 and TRBJ2-5; either TRBD1 or TRBD2 may supply D (5 bases each). The V gene's germline CDR1 is MGHRA and CDR2 YSYEKL. The CDR3 consists of 15 residues. Deletions cut 3 bases from V and 5 bases from J, with 16 bases between. DNA of the CDR3: TGCGCCAGCAGCCAGGGGGAACTCGGATGGGAGACCCAGTACTTC. As protein: CASSQGELGWETQYF.

At least ten counts were recorded for this clone. The V call is TRBV18, the J call TRBJ2-3; 7 bases are a match to TRBD1. In germline, CDR1 is KGHSH, CDR2 LQKENI. With 1 base clipped from V and 1 base from J, the junction kept 8 bases outside the gene matches. This CDR3 is built from 17 residues. The CDR3 DNA is TGTGCCAGCTCACCACTGGAAAGGGACAGAGGCACAGATACGCAGTATTTT. This encodes CASSPLERDRGTDTQYF.

This clone came up many times. V gene TRBV19 combines with J gene TRBJ2-1, with 9 nucleotides matching TRBD1. J lost 9 bases, V lost 9 bases, and 9 bases had no gene match. Germline V lookup: CDR1 LNHDA, CDR2 SQIVND (reference sequence). The CDR3 has 13 residues. The CDR3 sequence: CASSDRGTVEQFF. CDR3 DNA sequence: TGTGCCAGCTCGGACAGGGGTACGGTTGAGCAGTTCTTC.

The rearrangement links TRBV7-6 to TRBJ2-3; no clear D. This CDR3 spans 15 amino acids. Germline lookup yields CDR1 SGHVS and CDR2 FNYEAQ. V was pared by 5 bases and J by 2 bases, with 14 bases between. Here the CDR3 DNA reads TGTGCCAGCAGCGCTAACCCTTCCTTCACAGATACGCAGTATTTT. It encodes CASSANPSFTDTQYF.

This clone was recorded once. The chain has TRBV11-2 and TRBJ1-1; D is unclear. Trimming shortened V by 2 bases and J by 4 bases, and 8 bases separated the two germline ends. The CDR3 extends over 13 amino acids. Germline CDR1 is SGHAT and CDR2 is FQNNGV. Here the CDR3 reads CASSLSSATEAFF. CDR3 DNA: TGTGCCAGCAGCTTATCCTCGGCCACTGAAGCTTTCTTT.